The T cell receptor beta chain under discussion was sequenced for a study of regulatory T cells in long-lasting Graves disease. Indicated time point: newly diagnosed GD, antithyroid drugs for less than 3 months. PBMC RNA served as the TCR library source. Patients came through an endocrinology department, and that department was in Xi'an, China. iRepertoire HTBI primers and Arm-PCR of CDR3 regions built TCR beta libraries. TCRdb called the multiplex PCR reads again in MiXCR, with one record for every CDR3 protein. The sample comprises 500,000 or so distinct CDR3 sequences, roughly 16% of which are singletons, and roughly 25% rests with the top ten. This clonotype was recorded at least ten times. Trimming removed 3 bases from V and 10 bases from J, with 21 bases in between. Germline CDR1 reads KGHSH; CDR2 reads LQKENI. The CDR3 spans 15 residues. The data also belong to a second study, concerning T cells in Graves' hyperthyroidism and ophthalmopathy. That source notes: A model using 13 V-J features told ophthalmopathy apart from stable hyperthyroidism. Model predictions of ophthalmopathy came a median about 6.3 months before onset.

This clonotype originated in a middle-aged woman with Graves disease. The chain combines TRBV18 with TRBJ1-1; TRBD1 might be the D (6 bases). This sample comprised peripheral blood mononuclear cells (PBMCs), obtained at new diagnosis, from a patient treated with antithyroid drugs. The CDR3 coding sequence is TGTGCCAGCTCACCCCAACCAGGGGCCGATATAGGAGCTTTCTTT. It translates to CASSPQPGADIGAFF.